This T cell receptor beta chain was sequenced for a study of identical twins. Losses at the gene ends were 5 bases for V and 3 bases for J; bases not matched to a gene: 5. CDR1 LNHDA and CDR2 SQIVND come from the germline V gene (reference sequence). The CDR3 covers 16 residues. Unique molecular identifiers were present on the cDNA, which also gained a universal primer site by template switching. TCRdb redid the calling of the 5' RACE reads with MiXCR, one entry per CDR3 protein. The sample shows about 520,000 distinct CDR3 sequences, roughly a fifth of them seen only once. The data were also submitted as part of a second study, on T cells expressing NK-cell markers. This second study says: Cells sorted as CD3+CD56+NKG2C+, CD3+CD56+NKG2C- and CD3+CD56-NKG2C+ T cells supplied the TCR beta repertoires. One of the eight sequenced donors was seronegative, whereas the other seven were HCMV-seropositive. For five or six donors, the dominant NKG2C+ clonotypes made up about 1.0-7.0% of their CD8+ T cells.

The V call is TRBV19, the J call TRBJ1-5; 12 nucleotides match TRBD1. The sequence derives from a woman between 18 and 29 years old in good health. Sequencing was performed on CD4+ T cells sorted from blood. For the CDR3, the DNA is TGTGCCAGTAGTCTGCGGGACAGGGGGCCCAATCAGCCCCAGCATTTT. Protein product: CASSLRDRGPNQPQHF.